These T cell receptor beta chains were read from a single sample in a study of T cell repertoires in cytomegalovirus infection. TCRdb re-analysed the reads in MiXCR, keeping a single row per CDR3 protein. The sample holds some 390,000 distinct CDR3 sequences, 15% to 20% seen once. The sample consisted of PBMCs. The origin of the receptors is a human donor in good health (CMV status not recorded). Some clones in this sample may be carry-over from other donors' samples. Both conserved end residues are part of each CDR3. The D gene is left open where the match is weak.

CDR3 protein	V gene	J gene	CDR3 length	D gene
CASSFRGQPQHF	TRBV12-3/TRBV12-4	TRBJ1-5	12	NA
CASSTTPLGMAFF	TRBV7-2	TRBJ1-1	13	NA
CASSPPGQGVDRYTF	TRBV12-3/TRBV12-4	TRBJ1-2	15	TRBD1
CAISEGGTGVYEQYF	TRBV10-3	TRBJ2-7	15	TRBD1
CASSTGQRKTQYF	TRBV7-6	TRBJ2-5	13	TRBD1
CASRKGQGFSEQFF	TRBV7-8	TRBJ2-1	14	TRBD1
CASSRGGVDQPQHF	TRBV7-2	TRBJ1-5	14	NA
CSAREASGSTDTQYF	TRBV20-1	TRBJ2-3	15	TRBD2
CSAQGPGTYNSPLHF	TRBV20-1	TRBJ1-6	15	NA
CAGRRGVRTEAFF	TRBV6-1	TRBJ1-1	13	NA
CASSNLPQGVYEQYF	TRBV7-8	TRBJ2-7	15	TRBD1
CAISEPERGASEQYF	TRBV10-3	TRBJ2-7	15	NA
CASSSKRGIYGYTF	TRBV5-4	TRBJ1-2	14	NA
CASSLNRGLANTGELFF	TRBV7-8	TRBJ2-2	17	TRBD1
CASMETGANVLTF	TRBV19	TRBJ2-6	13	NA
CASSYGGRNDQPQHF	TRBV6-5	TRBJ1-5	15	NA
CASIGLAGGPLGSYNEQFF	TRBV6-2/TRBV6-3	TRBJ2-1	19	TRBD2
CAISESMDRDQPQHF	TRBV10-3	TRBJ1-5	15	TRBD1
CASTKGSNYGYTF	TRBV6-2/TRBV6-3	TRBJ1-2	13	NA
CASSKGQGDVGEQYF	TRBV7-9	TRBJ2-7	15	TRBD1
CASSLWTSGRGSETQYF	TRBV28	TRBJ2-5	17	TRBD2
CASSRTTSYGYTF	TRBV6-2/TRBV6-3	TRBJ1-2	13	NA
CASMRDRVAGSPLHF	TRBV2	TRBJ1-6	15	TRBD1
CASSEWGREAFF	TRBV6-5	TRBJ1-1	12	NA
CSGRWNTEAFF	TRBV29-1	TRBJ1-1	11	NA
CASSQNSGTLNTGELFF	TRBV11-2	TRBJ2-2	17	NA
CASSSPDRLKLFF	TRBV7-2	TRBJ1-4	13	NA
CASRGIRETQYF	TRBV2	TRBJ2-5	12	NA
CASSPPRLLPAFF	TRBV28	TRBJ1-1	13	NA
CASTPDSIYGYTF	TRBV12-3/TRBV12-4	TRBJ1-2	13	NA
CASSQDMGQGNTGELFF	TRBV4-3	TRBJ2-2	17	TRBD1
CASSVGVSSYNEQFF	TRBV9	TRBJ2-1	15	NA
CASSLDSGTGDSPLHF	TRBV5-1	TRBJ1-6	16	TRBD1
CASRSGLAGVGQFF	TRBV6-1	TRBJ2-1	14	TRBD2
CASSFLGRANEKLFF	TRBV7-2	TRBJ1-4	15	NA
CSVGTGKSGGYEQYF	TRBV29-1	TRBJ2-7	15	NA
CASSYSPEDQPQHF	TRBV6-5	TRBJ1-5	14	NA
CATSGGVTDTQYF	TRBV24-1	TRBJ2-3	13	NA
CASEVATEAFF	TRBV2	TRBJ1-1	11	NA
CASSLDRVRTEAFF	TRBV7-2	TRBJ1-1	14	NA
CASGTLNDEKLFF	TRBV28	TRBJ1-4	13	NA
CASSINEGGRGEAFF	TRBV19	TRBJ1-1	15	NA
CATQPGGPPGELFF	TRBV19	TRBJ2-2	14	NA
CSATLLAGGWETQYF	TRBV20-1	TRBJ2-5	15	TRBD2
CSARGRSSYEQYF	TRBV20-1	TRBJ2-7	13	NA
CASSFRQGSYNEQFF	TRBV11-3	TRBJ2-1	15	TRBD1
CSAREQGSATDTQYF	TRBV20-1	TRBJ2-3	15	TRBD1
CASSETGGGKLFF	TRBV10-2	TRBJ1-4	13	TRBD1
CASSFRGFTEAFF	TRBV7-2	TRBJ1-1	13	NA
CASSPEGVQETQYF	TRBV7-2	TRBJ2-5	14	NA